This T cell receptor (beta chain) comes out of a study of T cell responses to AZD1222 COVID-19 vaccine. Study-wide findings and caveats: Clonal diversity was possibly underestimated, and the donors were mostly white British, with more females. Spike-wide vaccine-associated CD4 TCRs dominated at 160-218 and 743-854. Regions left unmutated in variants are reportedly the target of nearly half of spike-specific TCRs.

Comment on this clone: Antigen: not known.

The CDR3 consists of 16 residues. V lost 2 bases and J lost 3, with 17 bases in between. The germline V gene has CDR1 LNHDA and CDR2 SQIVND (reference sequence). Profiled with immunoSEQ multiplex PCR; TCRdb holds only in-frame clones, not every one. This repertoire shows fewer than 110,000 clones, 92% found once; its top ten account for approximately 8.9%. The chain combines TRBV19 with TRBJ2-7; maybe TRBD1 (5 bases). The sequence was obtained from an adult who received the AZD1222 COVID-19 vaccine. Source: peripheral blood, taken 28 days after the second AZD1222 dose. This CDR3 is CASSISPSDIFYEQYF. CDR3 DNA sequence: TGTGCCAGTAGTATATCTCCTTCGGACATATTCTACGAGCAGTACTTC.